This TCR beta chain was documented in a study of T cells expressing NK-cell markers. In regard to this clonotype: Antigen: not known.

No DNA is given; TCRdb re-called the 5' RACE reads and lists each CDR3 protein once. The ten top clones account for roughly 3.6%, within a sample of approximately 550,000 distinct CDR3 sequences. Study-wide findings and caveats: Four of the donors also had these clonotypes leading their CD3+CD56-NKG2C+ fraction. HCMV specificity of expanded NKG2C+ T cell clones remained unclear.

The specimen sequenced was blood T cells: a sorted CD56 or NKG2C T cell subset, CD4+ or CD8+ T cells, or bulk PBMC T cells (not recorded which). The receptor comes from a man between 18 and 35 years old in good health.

The chain's CDR3 is CSASPTSALYNEQFF. The chain is built from TRBV20-1 and TRBJ2-1; TCRdb selects TRBD2, and the lack of DNA leaves this call unchecked. Germline loops: CDR1 DFQATT, CDR2 SNEGSKA (reference sequence). The CDR3 is made up of 15 amino acids.